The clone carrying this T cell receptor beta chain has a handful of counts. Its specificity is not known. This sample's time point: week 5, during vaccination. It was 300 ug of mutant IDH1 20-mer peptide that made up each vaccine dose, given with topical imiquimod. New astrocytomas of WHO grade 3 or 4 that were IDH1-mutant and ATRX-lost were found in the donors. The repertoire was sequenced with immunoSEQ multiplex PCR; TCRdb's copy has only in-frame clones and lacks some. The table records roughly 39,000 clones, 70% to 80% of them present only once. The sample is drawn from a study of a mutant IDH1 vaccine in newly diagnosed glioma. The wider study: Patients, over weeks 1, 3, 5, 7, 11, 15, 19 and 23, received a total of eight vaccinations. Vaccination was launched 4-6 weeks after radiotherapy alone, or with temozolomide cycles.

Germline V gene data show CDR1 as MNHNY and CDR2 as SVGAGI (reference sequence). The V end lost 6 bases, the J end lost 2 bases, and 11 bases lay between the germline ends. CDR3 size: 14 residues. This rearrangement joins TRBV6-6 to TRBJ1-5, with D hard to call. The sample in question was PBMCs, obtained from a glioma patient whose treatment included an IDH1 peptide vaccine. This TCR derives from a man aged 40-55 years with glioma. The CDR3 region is CASRGPHGNQPQHF. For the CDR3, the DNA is TGTGCCAGCAGAGGGCCTCACGGCAATCAGCCCCAGCATTTT.